The 24 T cell receptor beta chains listed next were all sequenced from one sample in a study of blood T cell repertoires in COVID-19. The table came from immunoSEQ multiplex PCR; TCRdb's copy has only in-frame clones and leaves some out. The sample records 80,000 to 100,000 clones, 65% to 90% being singletons. Sequencing input: peripheral blood. These receptors originate from a man between 65 and 85 years old with active or convalescent COVID-19.

J is TRBJ2-4 and V is TRBV6-5; 8 positions match TRBD1. This CDR3 region has 14 residues. The V gene's germline CDR1 is MNHEY and CDR2 SVGAGI. Trimming cost V 2 bases and J 8 bases; bases outside gene matches: 5. The CDR3 here is CASSYKQGGDIQYF. CDR3 nucleotides: TGTGCCAGCAGTTACAAACAGGGGGGCGACATTCAGTACTTC.

This chain connects TRBV5-4 to TRBJ2-7; TRBD2 matches at 7 bases. CDR1 is SGHNT, CDR2 YYREEE, per germline (reference sequence). There are 13 residues in the CDR3. Trimming at V came to 4 bases and at J to 2 bases, leaving 3 bases not matched to a gene. CDR3 in DNA: TGTGCCAGCAGCCCGGCGGGGGCCTACGAGCAGTACTTC. Its protein product is CASSPAGAYEQYF.

The V and J genes are TRBV7-9 and TRBJ1-2; D unclear. CDR3 length equals 13 residues. The germline V and J ends were trimmed by 4 bases and 8 bases, with 14 bases remaining between them. Germline values: CDR1 SEHNR, CDR2 FQNEAQ (reference sequence). CDR3 nucleotide sequence: TGTGCCAGCAGCTCCCAGGCCCCGGGGGGCTACACCTTC. It yields the protein CASSSQAPGGYTF.

The chain recombines TRBV5-1 with TRBJ1-6; TRBD1 matches at 8 bases. There are 15 residues in the CDR3. The V segment lost 4 bases and the J segment 8 bases; nucleotides outside the gene matches: 8. Germline CDR1 and CDR2: SGHRS and YFSETQ. CDR3 loop: CASSHSGQADSPLHF. In DNA, the CDR3 is TGCGCCAGCAGCCACTCGGGACAGGCGGATTCACCCCTCCACTTT.

The chain joins TRBV7-2 to TRBJ2-1, with TRBD2 identical over 14 bases. CDR3 length: 15 residues. Germline CDR1 SGHTA, CDR2 FQGNSA. V shed 6 bases, J shed 10 bases, and the junction held 8 bases outside the gene matches. CDR3 amino acids: CASRPTSGGAGEQFF. The CDR3 nucleotides are TGTGCCAGCAGACCGACTAGCGGGGGGGCCGGGGAGCAGTTCTTC.

This chain connects TRBV9 to TRBJ1-4; the D is unclear. V was trimmed by 3 bases and J by 10 bases, leaving 10 bases between them. CDR1 SGDLS and CDR2 YYNGEE come from the germline V gene. This CDR3 has 12 amino acids. The CDR3 DNA reads TGTGCCAGCAGCGGAGAGATCGGAAAACTGTTTTTT. As protein: CASSGEIGKLFF.

This clone occurred once. The V call is TRBV5-1, the J call TRBJ1-1; D may be TRBD1 (5 bases). V lost 5 bases and J 4 bases, leaving 9 bases between the germline ends. CDR3 length equals 12 residues. CDR1 and CDR2 (germline): SGHRS, YFSETQ. The CDR3 loop reads CASRGGGTEAFF. CDR3 DNA sequence: TGCGCCAGCAGGGGCGGGGGCACTGAAGCTTTCTTT.

This clone occurred once. The chain joins TRBV9 to TRBJ2-1; D is unclear. Per the germline V gene, CDR1 is SGDLS and CDR2 is YYNGEE. V lost 0 bases and J 6 bases, leaving 10 bases between the germline ends. CDR3 length: 14 residues. For the CDR3, the DNA is TGTGCCAGCAGCGTAGAGATTGTCGGCAATGAGCAGTTCTTC. Its translation: CASSVEIVGNEQFF.

J is TRBJ2-6 and V is TRBV11-2, with a tentative D call TRBD1 (5 bases). CDR3 size: 14 residues. Trimming took 5 bases from V and 2 from J, leaving 7 bases between them. Germline assignment: CDR1 SGHAT and CDR2 FQNNGV. As DNA, the CDR3 is TGTGCCAGCAGCCCGACAGCTGGGGCCAACGTCCTGACTTTC. Translated: CASSPTAGANVLTF.

The chain has TRBV11-2 and TRBJ2-4; D perhaps matches TRBD1 (6 bases). The germline gives CDR1 SGHAT, CDR2 FQNNGV. CDR3 length equals 15 residues. Trimming cost V 3 bases and J 1 base, with 10 bases left between them. The CDR3 DNA reads as TGTGCCAGCAGCTTTGAGGGGGTGGCCAAAAACATTCAGTACTTC. Translation gives CASSFEGVAKNIQYF.

A remark on this clone: Different DNA sequences within this sample yield the same CDR3. The V gene is TRBV29-1, the J gene TRBJ1-5, with TRBD1 identical over 7 bases. J gave up 3 bases and V 6 bases, and 5 bases lay outside the gene matches. This CDR3 region has 13 residues. Germline values: CDR1 SQVTM, CDR2 ANQGSEA. The CDR3 is CSVATGVNQPQHF. CDR3 DNA: TGCAGCGTGGCCACAGGGGTCAATCAGCCCCAGCATTTT.

CDR3 sequence reads: CASSATLDTGELFF. Written as DNA, the CDR3 is TGCGCCAGCAGCGCGACTTTGGACACCGGGGAGCTGTTTTTT. The rearrangement links TRBV5-1 to TRBJ2-2; D remains ambiguous. Trimming cost V 4 bases and J 3 bases, with 10 bases left between them. The CDR3 has 14 residues. The V gene's germline CDR1 is SGHRS and CDR2 YFSETQ.

The chain is built from TRBV2 and TRBJ1-1; D call uncertain. CDR1 SNHLY and CDR2 FYNNEI come from the germline V gene. The CDR3 is made up of 12 amino acids. V was pared by 6 bases and J by 0 bases, with 5 bases between. The CDR3 coding sequence is TGTGCCAGCAGCAGTATGAACACTGAAGCTTTCTTT. It specifies CASSSMNTEAFF.

This clone was picked up a small number of times. V is TRBV20-1 and J is TRBJ1-2; TRBD1 matches 7 bases. This CDR3 spans 11 amino acids. V lost 4 bases, J lost 8 bases, and 4 bases stayed unmatched. Looked up from germline, CDR1 is DFQATT and CDR2 is SNEGSKA (reference sequence). The DNA of the CDR3 is TGCAGTGCTACGACAGGGAGCGGCTACACCTTC. Residues: CSATTGSGYTF.

The chain uses TRBV3-1 (or the pseudogene TRBV3-2) and TRBJ2-2, with 10 nucleotides matching TRBD1. V lost 8 bases to trimming and J lost 6 bases; unmatched junction nucleotides: 9. From germline, CDR1 is LGHDT and CDR2 YNNKEL (reference sequence). CDR3 length: 15 residues. The CDR3 reads CASGSWTGGAGELFF. The CDR3 coding sequence is TGTGCCAGCGGCTCTTGGACAGGGGGGGCCGGGGAGCTGTTTTTT.

This clone was counted a few times. This rearrangement joins TRBV15 to TRBJ1-6; D might be TRBD1 (5 bases). The V and J ends lost 1 base and 7 bases respectively, with 5 bases between them. The CDR3 consists of 13 residues. The germline V gene has CDR1 LNHNV and CDR2 YYDKDF (reference sequence). CDR3 in amino acids: CATSRGGNSPLHF. CDR3 bases: TGTGCCACCAGCAGAGGGGGCAATTCACCCCTCCACTTT.

The chain joins TRBV7-6 to TRBJ2-1; D not resolved. There are 12 residues in the CDR3. Germline CDR1 SGHVS, CDR2 FNYEAQ. With 5 bases removed from V and 10 bases from J, the gap between germline ends came to 12 bases. As DNA, the CDR3 is TGTGCCAGCAGCCCTCTGAGGTCCGAGCAGTTCTTC. Amino acids: CASSPLRSEQFF. Drawing the rest from reference TRBV7-6 and TRBJ2-1, the complete variable domain is GAGVSQSPRYKVTKRGQDVALRCDPISGHVSLYWYRQALGQGPEFLTYFNYEAQQDKSGLPNDRFSAERPEGSISTLTIQRTEQRDSAMYRCASSPLRSEQFFGPGTRLTVL.

This rearrangement joins TRBV28 to TRBJ1-4, with D possibly TRBD1 on 5 matching bases. Per the germline V gene, CDR1 is MDHEN and CDR2 is SYDVKM. V was cut by 8 bases and J by 10 bases, with 17 bases left in between. CDR3 length: 13 amino acids. The CDR3: CASGEEGPTKLFF. The CDR3 nucleotides read TGTGCCAGCGGGGAGGAGGGACCGACAAAACTGTTTTTT. Based on the CDR3 plus reference TRBV28 and TRBJ1-4, the full variable domain is DVKVTQSSRYLVKRTGEKVFLECVQDMDHENMFWYRQDPGLGLRLIYFSYDVKMKEKGDIPEGYSVSREKKERFSLILESASTNQTSMYLCASGEEGPTKLFFGSGTQLSVL.

The CDR3 DNA sequence: TGTGCCAGCAGCTCTTGGGGAGGACTAGCGGGGGCCTACGAGCAGTACTTC. It encodes CASSSWGGLAGAYEQYF. This sequence joins TRBV7-8 and TRBJ2-7; 13 bases are a match to TRBD2. There are 17 residues in the CDR3. Germline V gene sequence: CDR1 SGHVS, CDR2 FQNEAQ. The V gene end was trimmed by 4 bases and the J gene end by 2 bases; junction bases not matched to a gene: 8. Full variable domain (outside the CDR3, taken from reference TRBV7-8 and TRBJ2-7): GAGVSQSPRYKVAKRGQDVALRCDPISGHVSLFWYQQALGQGPEFLTYFQNEAQLDKSGLPSDRFFAERPEGSVSTLKIQRTQQEDSAVYLCASSSWGGLAGAYEQYFGPGTRLTVT.

The gene calls are TRBV23-1 and TRBJ1-5; 9 bases align to TRBD1. TRBV23-1 is known as an ORF, though its function is uncertain. V gave up 7 bases and J gave up 2 bases; unmatched junction bases: 12. This CDR3 contains 17 residues. CDR3 protein: CASMWTGEEAGNQPQHF. The DNA for the CDR3 is TGCGCCAGCATGTGGACAGGGGAGGAGGCCGGCAATCAGCCCCAGCATTTT.

The J gene is TRBJ2-5, the V gene TRBV27, with D maybe TRBD2 (6 bases). V lost 1 base to trimming and J lost 2 bases, with 8 bases between them. There are 14 residues in the CDR3. CDR1 MNHEY and CDR2 SMNVEV come from the germline V gene (reference sequence). CDR3 sequence reads: CASSLWGDQETQYF. Here the CDR3 DNA reads TGTGCCAGCAGTTTATGGGGGGATCAAGAGACCCAGTACTTC.

V and J are TRBV9 and TRBJ2-2; D unclear. V was pared by 3 bases and J by 5 bases, with 11 bases between. Germline CDR1 reads SGDLS; CDR2 reads YYNGEE. There are 14 residues in the CDR3. The CDR3 DNA reads TGTGCCAGCAGCGCCTCCTTCGGTACCGGGGAGCTGTTTTTT. Translated, it gives CASSASFGTGELFF.

The V and J genes are TRBV7-2 and TRBJ2-5; TRBD2 matches at 11 bases. This CDR3 is 16 amino acids long. Trimming cost V 0 bases and J 2 bases; bases outside gene matches: 2. Germline V gene lookup returns CDR1 SGHTA and CDR2 FQGNSA. CDR3 DNA: TGTGCCAGCAGCTTAGCTAGCGGGGGGGCGCAAGAGACCCAGTACTTC. Encoded protein: CASSLASGGAQETQYF. Full variable domain (outside the CDR3, taken from reference TRBV7-2 and TRBJ2-5): GAGVSQSPSNKVTEKGKDVELRCDPISGHTALYWYRQSLGQGLEFLIYFQGNSAPDKSGLPSDRFSAERTGGSVSTLTIQRTQQEDSAVYLCASSLASGGAQETQYFGPGTRLLVL.

This chain connects TRBV6-2 or TRBV6-3 to TRBJ1-2, with D unclear. Per germline, CDR1 MNHEY and CDR2 SVGEGT. Trimming removed 2 bases at V and 2 bases at J, with 12 bases between. There are 15 residues in the CDR3. This CDR3 reads CASSYVRAGNYGYTF. Here the CDR3 DNA reads TGTGCCAGCAGTTACGTACGTGCGGGGAACTATGGCTACACCTTC.